The 7 T cell receptor beta chains given below trace back to one sample, sequenced in a study of blood T cell repertoires in COVID-19 (dated by TCRdb to 2018 to 2020). Libraries were prepared through the immunoSEQ multiplex PCR assay. Entries here come from immuneACCESS through TCRdb and include only in-frame sequences with V and J called. Some clones fail to appear in such tables; in the studies checked, an unresolved V gene covers under half of the shortfall, and the cause of the remainder is unknown. The sample data list 220,000 or so clones, and around 90% of these were observed just once. In total, the top ten clones hold about 15% of the sample. Sequences were obtained from PBMCs or T cells enriched from blood (not recorded which). The receptors derive from a man aged 30-40 years who had been exposed to COVID-19.

This chain joins TRBV19 and TRBJ1-1, with 8 bases identical to TRBD1. The CDR3 loop spans 13 amino acids. The V segment lost 5 bases and the J segment 10 bases; nucleotides outside the gene matches: 9. CDR1 is LNHDA and CDR2 is SQIVND in the germline V gene (reference sequence). CDR3 DNA: TGTGCCAGTAGTGAGAACAGGGGGGCGGGAGCTTTCTTT. This translates into CASSENRGAGAFF.

The chain employs TRBV7-4 and TRBJ2-4; 7 nucleotides line up with TRBD2. The CDR3 has 16 amino acids. After removal of 3 bases from V and 6 bases from J, the junction contained 11 bases not matched to a gene. Germline CDR1 is SGHVT and CDR2 is SQSDAQ. CDR3 amino acids: CASSFPGGSGLNIQYF. The CDR3 coding sequence is TGTGCCAGCAGCTTCCCCGGGGGGAGCGGGTTAAACATTCAGTACTTC.

V gene TRBV18 combines with J gene TRBJ2-1; TRBD2 is a possible D gene (6 bases). The CDR3 covers 14 residues. Germline CDR1 reads KGHSH; CDR2 reads LQKENI. Trimming took 1 base from V and 9 from J, leaving 13 bases between them. CDR3 protein: CASSPQFREVEQFF. The CDR3 DNA reads TGTGCCAGCTCACCACAGTTCAGGGAGGTTGAGCAGTTCTTC. The full variable domain, in which reference TRBV18 and TRBJ2-1 provide the parts outside the CDR3, is NAGVMQNPRHLVRRRGQEARLRCSPMKGHSHVYWYRQLPEEGLKFMVYLQKENIIDESGMPKERFSAEFPKEGPSILRIQQVVRGDSAAYFCASSPQFREVEQFFGPGTRLTVL.

The gene calls are TRBV23-1 and TRBJ1-2; weak D call: TRBD1 (6 bases). TRBV23-1 is sorted into the ORF group, with uncertain function. The V gene lost 0 bases and the J gene lost 7 bases, with 15 bases spanning the gap. The CDR3 runs to 15 residues. CDR3 region: CASSQSCRGSLGYTF. In DNA, the CDR3 is TGCGCCAGCAGTCAATCGTGCAGGGGCAGTCTTGGCTACACCTTC.

This clone has a handful of counts. The chain recombines TRBV4-1 with TRBJ1-3; no clear D gene. Trimming left V 2 bases short and J 3 bases short, with 14 bases between. Germline CDR1 reads MGHRA; CDR2 reads YSYEKL. CDR3 length: 16 amino acids. The CDR3 DNA reads TGCGCCAGCAGCCAACCATTAGGAGGACGTGGAAACACCATATATTTT. It translates to CASSQPLGGRGNTIYF.

The chain links TRBV12-3 or TRBV12-4 to TRBJ1-1, with D unresolved. Trimming pared 6 bases from V and 1 base from J, leaving 9 bases between. This CDR3 spans 13 amino acids. The CDR3 region has the DNA TGTGCCAGCAGGCGGGAACCGAACACTGAAGCTTTCTTT. Protein product: CASRREPNTEAFF.

V gene TRBV6-2 or TRBV6-3 combines with J gene TRBJ2-5; TRBD1 matches 7 bases. Germline-derived CDR1 and CDR2 are MNHEY and SVGEGT. This CDR3 has 15 amino acids. With V trimmed by 5 bases and J by 3 bases, 9 bases remained unmatched. The CDR3 region has the DNA TGTGCCAGCAGTCCCCGGGACAGACAAGAAGAGACCCAGTACTTC. Protein sequence: CASSPRDRQEETQYF.